Described below is a single TCR beta chain sequence and its context. This specimen belongs to a study of cytomegalovirus exposure and HLA in healthy donors. Trimming left V 5 bases short and J 1 base short, with 14 bases between. Germline values: CDR1 SGHVS, CDR2 FQNEAQ. The CDR3 has 15 residues. The PCR ran on 60 Vbeta and 13 Jbeta primers. Some clones are missing from TCRdb's copy, which holds only in-frame ones; the method was immunoSEQ multiplex PCR. The repertoire has roughly 100,000 clones, about 81% of them found once; the top ten carry more than 4.5%. V gene TRBV7-8 combines with J gene TRBJ1-1; D gene ambiguous. This TCR was sampled from a man in his forties in good health and CMV-seropositive. Sequencing was performed on PBMCs. The DNA for the CDR3 is TGTGCCAGCAGCGGACCGGGGTACAGGAACACTGAAGCTTTCTTT. Translating gives CASSGPGYRNTEAFF.